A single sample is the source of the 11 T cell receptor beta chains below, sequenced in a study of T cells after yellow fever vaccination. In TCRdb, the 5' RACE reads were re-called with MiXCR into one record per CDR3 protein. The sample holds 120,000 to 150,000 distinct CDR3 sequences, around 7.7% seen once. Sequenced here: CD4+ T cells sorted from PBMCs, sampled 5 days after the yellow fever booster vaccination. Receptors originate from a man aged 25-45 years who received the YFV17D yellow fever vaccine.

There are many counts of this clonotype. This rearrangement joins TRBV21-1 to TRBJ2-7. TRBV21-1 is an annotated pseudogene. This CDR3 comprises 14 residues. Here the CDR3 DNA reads TGTGCCAGCAGCAAAACGGAGAACTCCTACGAGCAGTACTTC. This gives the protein CASSKTENSYEQYF.

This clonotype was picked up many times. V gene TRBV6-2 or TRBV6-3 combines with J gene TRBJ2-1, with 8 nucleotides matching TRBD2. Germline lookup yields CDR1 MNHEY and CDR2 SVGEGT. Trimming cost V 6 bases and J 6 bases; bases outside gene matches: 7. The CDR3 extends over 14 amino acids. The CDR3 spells CASRHWTSPNEQFF. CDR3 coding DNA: TGTGCCAGCAGACATTGGACTAGCCCCAATGAGCAGTTCTTC.

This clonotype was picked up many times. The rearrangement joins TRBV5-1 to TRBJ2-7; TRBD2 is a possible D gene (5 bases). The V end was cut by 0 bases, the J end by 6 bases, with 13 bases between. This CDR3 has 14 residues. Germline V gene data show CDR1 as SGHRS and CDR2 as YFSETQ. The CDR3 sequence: CASSLELVVGEQYF. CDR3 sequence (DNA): TGCGCCAGCAGCTTGGAACTAGTGGTAGGCGAGCAGTACTTC.

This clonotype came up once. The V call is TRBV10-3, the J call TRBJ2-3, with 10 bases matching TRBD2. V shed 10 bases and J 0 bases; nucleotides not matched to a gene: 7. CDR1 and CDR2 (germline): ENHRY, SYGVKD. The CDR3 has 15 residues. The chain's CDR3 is CATERTSGSTDTQYF. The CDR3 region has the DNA TGTGCCACCGAGAGGACTAGCGGTAGCACAGATACGCAGTATTTT.

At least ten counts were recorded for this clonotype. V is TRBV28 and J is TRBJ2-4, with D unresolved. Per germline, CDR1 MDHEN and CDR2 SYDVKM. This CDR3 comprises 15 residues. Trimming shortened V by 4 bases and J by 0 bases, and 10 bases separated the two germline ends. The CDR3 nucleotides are TGTGCCAGCAGTTCACCTAGATTAGCCAAAAACATTCAGTACTTC. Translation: CASSSPRLAKNIQYF.

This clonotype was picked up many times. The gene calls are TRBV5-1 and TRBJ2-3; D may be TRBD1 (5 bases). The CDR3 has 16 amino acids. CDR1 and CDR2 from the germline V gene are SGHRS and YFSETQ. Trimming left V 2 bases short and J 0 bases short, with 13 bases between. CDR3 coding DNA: TGCGCCAGCAGCTTCGGTACAGGACCAAGCACAGATACGCAGTATTTT. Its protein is CASSFGTGPSTDTQYF.

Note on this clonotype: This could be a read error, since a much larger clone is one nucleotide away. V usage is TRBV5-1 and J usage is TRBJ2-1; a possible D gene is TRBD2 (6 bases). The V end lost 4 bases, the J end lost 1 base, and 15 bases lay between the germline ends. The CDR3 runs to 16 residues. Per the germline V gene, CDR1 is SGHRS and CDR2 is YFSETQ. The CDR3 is CASSPPIAASYNEQFF. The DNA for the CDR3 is TGCGCCAGCAGCCCGCCGATAGCGGCGTCCTACAATGAGCAGTTCTTC. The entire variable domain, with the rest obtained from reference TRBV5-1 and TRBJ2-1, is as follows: KAGVTQTPRYLIKTRGQQVTLSCSPISGHRSVSWYQQTPGQGLQFLFEYFSETQRNKGNFPGRFSGRQFSNSRSEMNVSTLELGDSALYLCASSPPIAASYNEQFFGPGTRLTVL.

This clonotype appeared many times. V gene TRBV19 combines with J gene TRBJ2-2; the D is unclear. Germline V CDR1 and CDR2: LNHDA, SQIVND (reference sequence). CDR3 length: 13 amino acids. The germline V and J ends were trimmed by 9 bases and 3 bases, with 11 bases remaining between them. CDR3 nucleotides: TGTGCCAGCAATATGGAGTACACCGGGGAGCTGTTTTTT. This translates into CASNMEYTGELFF.

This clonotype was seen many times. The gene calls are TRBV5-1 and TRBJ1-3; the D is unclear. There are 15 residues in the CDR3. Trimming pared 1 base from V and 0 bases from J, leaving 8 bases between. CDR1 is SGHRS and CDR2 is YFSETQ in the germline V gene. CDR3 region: CASSLREGSGNTIYF. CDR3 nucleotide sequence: TGCGCCAGCAGCTTGAGAGAGGGCTCTGGAAACACCATATATTTT. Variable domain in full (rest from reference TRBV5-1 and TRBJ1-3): KAGVTQTPRYLIKTRGQQVTLSCSPISGHRSVSWYQQTPGQGLQFLFEYFSETQRNKGNFPGRFSGRQFSNSRSEMNVSTLELGDSALYLCASSLREGSGNTIYFGEGSWLTVV.

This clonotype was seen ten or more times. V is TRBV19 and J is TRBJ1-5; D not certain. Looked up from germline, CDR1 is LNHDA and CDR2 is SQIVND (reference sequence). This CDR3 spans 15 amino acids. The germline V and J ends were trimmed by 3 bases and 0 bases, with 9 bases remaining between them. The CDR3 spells CASSIGVYSNQPQHF. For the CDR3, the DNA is TGTGCCAGTAGTATTGGCGTGTATAGCAATCAGCCCCAGCATTTT.

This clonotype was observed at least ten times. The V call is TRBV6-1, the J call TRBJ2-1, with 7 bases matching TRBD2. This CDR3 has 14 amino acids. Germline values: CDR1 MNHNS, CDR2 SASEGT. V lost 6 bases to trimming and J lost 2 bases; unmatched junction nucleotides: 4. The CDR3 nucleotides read TGTGCCAGCAGGTCAGCGGGAACCTACAATGAGCAGTTCTTC. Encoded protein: CASRSAGTYNEQFF.